This T cell receptor beta chain derives from a study of T-cell memory formation after mild COVID-19. Overall study: TCR clusters were largely donor specific. The study, taken as a whole, reports: Later expanders leaned CD4+, whereas clones that contracted between day 15 and 85 were balanced CD4/CD8. Mostly located in CM and EM were contracting CD4+ clones, with contracting CD8+ clones located in EMRA.

The CDR3 has 15 amino acids. Germline CDR1 SGHVS, CDR2 FQNEAQ. V dropped 3 bases and J dropped 9; count of bases not matched to a gene: 8. The TCR alpha and TCR beta cDNA libraries, bearing sample barcodes and UMIs, were generated by 5'RACE using constant-segment primers. MiXCR was run by TCRdb on the 5' RACE reads, yielding one entry per CDR3 protein. The data show hundreds of thousands of distinct CDR3 sequences, nearly 25% seen once. Of note for this clonotype: Its antigen is undetermined.

The chain uses TRBV7-8 and TRBJ1-6; 7 bases match TRBD1. This receptor was obtained from an adult woman who had mild COVID-19 (a few samples of this study predate the infection). Cell type and time point are not known. The source material was PBMCs or a T cell subset sorted from them (not recorded which). Written as DNA, the CDR3 is TGTGCCAGCAGCTTTACGGACAGGAGGGGTTCACCCCTCCACTTT. Translation: CASSFTDRRGSPLHF. The entire variable domain, with the rest obtained from reference TRBV7-8 and TRBJ1-6, is as follows: GAGVSQSPRYKVAKRGQDVALRCDPISGHVSLFWYQQALGQGPEFLTYFQNEAQLDKSGLPSDRFFAERPEGSVSTLKIQRTQQEDSAVYLCASSFTDRRGSPLHFGNGTRLTVT.